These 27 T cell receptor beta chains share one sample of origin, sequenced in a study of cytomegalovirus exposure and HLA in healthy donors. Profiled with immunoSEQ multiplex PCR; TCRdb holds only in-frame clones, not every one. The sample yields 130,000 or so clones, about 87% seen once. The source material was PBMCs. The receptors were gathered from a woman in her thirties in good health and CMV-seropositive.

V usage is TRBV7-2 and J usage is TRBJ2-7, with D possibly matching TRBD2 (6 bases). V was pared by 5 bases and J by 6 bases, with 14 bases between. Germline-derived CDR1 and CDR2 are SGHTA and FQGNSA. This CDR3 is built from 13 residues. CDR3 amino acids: CASSRAGTSEQYF. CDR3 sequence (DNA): TGTGCCAGCAGCCGGGCCGGGACTTCCGAGCAGTACTTC.

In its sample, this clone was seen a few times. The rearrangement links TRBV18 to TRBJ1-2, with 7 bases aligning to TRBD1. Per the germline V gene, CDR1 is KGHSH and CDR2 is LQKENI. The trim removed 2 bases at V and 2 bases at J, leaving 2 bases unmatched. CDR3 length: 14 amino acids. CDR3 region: CASSPTGQNYGYTF. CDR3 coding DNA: TGTGCCAGCTCACCAACGGGACAGAACTATGGCTACACCTTC.

The CDR3 DNA is TGTGCCAGCAGTATAATACGGACAGGGCTGAACACTGAAGCTTTCTTT. Residues: CASSIIRTGLNTEAFF. V usage is TRBV6-4 and J usage is TRBJ1-1; TRBD1 matches 8 bases. Per germline, CDR1 MRHNA and CDR2 SNTAGT. The V and J ends lost 5 bases and 0 bases, in that order; junction bases with no gene match: 8. The CDR3 runs to 16 residues.

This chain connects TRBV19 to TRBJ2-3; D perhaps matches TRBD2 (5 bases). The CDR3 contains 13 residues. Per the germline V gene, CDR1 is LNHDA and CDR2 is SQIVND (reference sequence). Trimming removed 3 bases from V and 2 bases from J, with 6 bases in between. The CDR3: CASSMGDTDTQYF. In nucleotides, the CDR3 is TGTGCCAGTAGTATGGGAGACACAGATACGCAGTATTTT.

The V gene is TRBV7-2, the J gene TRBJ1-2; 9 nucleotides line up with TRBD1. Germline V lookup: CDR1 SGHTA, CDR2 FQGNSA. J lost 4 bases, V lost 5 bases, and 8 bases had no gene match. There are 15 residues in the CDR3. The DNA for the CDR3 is TGTGCCAGCAGCCTAGAGGGACAGGGCCCCTATGGCTACACCTTC. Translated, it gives CASSLEGQGPYGYTF. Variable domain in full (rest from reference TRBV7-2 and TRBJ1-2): GAGVSQSPSNKVTEKGKDVELRCDPISGHTALYWYRQSLGQGLEFLIYFQGNSAPDKSGLPSDRFSAERTGGSVSTLTIQRTQQEDSAVYLCASSLEGQGPYGYTFGSGTRLTVV.

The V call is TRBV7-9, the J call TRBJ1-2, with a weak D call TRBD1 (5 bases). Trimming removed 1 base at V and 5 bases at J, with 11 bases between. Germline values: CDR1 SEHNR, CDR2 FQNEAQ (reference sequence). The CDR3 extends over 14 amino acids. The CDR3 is CASSLEGRRYGYTF. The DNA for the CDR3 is TGTGCCAGCAGCTTAGAGGGGCGGCGTTATGGCTACACCTTC.

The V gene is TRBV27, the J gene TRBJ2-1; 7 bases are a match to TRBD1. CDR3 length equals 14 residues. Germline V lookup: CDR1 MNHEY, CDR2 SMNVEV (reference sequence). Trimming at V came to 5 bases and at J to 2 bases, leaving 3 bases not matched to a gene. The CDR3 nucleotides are TGTGCCAGCAGTCCCCAGGGGGCCTACAATGAGCAGTTCTTC. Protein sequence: CASSPQGAYNEQFF.

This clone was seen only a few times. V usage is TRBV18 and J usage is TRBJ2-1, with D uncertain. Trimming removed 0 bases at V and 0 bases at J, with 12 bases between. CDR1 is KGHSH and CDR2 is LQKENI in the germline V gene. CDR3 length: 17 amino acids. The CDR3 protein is CASSPPRRPASYNEQFF. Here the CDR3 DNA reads TGTGCCAGCTCACCACCGAGGCGGCCAGCCTCCTACAATGAGCAGTTCTTC.

This CDR3 is CAIGGGPEKLFF. DNA for the CDR3: TGTGCCATCGGAGGGGGCCCCGAAAAACTGTTTTTT. The chain carries TRBV10-3 and TRBJ1-4, with TRBD1 matching over 7 bases. V lost 8 bases and J lost 8; bases outside the gene matches: 5. CDR1 and CDR2 (germline): ENHRY, SYGVKD. The CDR3 is made up of 12 amino acids.

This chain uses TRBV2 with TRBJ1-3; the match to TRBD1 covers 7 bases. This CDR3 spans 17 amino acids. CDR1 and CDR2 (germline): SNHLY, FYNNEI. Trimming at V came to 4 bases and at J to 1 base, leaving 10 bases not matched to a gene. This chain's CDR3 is CASSGFIGGRSGNTIYF. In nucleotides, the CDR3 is TGTGCCAGCAGTGGATTTATAGGGGGCAGATCTGGAAACACCATATATTTT.

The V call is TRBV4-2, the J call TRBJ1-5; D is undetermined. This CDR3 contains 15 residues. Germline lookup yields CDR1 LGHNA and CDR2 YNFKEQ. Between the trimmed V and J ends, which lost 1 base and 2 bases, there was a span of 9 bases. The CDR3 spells CASSQVAGGNQPQHF. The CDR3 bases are TGTGCCAGCAGCCAAGTTGCCGGGGGCAATCAGCCCCAGCATTTT.

Here the CDR3 reads CASSYIAVGGNEKLFF. In DNA form, the CDR3 reads TGTGCCAGCAGTTATATAGCTGTCGGTGGTAATGAAAAACTGTTTTTT. V usage is TRBV6-6 and J usage is TRBJ1-4; the D is unclear. V lost 3 bases to trimming and J lost 4 bases, with 15 bases between them. The length of the CDR3 is 16 residues. Germline CDR1 and CDR2: MNHNY and SVGAGI (reference sequence).

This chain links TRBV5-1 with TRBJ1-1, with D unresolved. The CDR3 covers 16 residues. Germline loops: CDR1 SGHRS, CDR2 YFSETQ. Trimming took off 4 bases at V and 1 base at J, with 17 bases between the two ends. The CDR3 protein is CASSPVLALKNTEAFF. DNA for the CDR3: TGCGCCAGCAGCCCCGTTCTAGCACTGAAGAACACTGAAGCTTTCTTT.

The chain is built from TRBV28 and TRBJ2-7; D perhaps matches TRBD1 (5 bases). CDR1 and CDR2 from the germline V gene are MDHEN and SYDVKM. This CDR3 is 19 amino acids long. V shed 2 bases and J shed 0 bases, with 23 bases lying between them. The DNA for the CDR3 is TGTGCCAGCAGTTTAGCGATAACAATGACAGCTCCAAGCTCCTACGAGCAGTACTTC. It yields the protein CASSLAITMTAPSSYEQYF.

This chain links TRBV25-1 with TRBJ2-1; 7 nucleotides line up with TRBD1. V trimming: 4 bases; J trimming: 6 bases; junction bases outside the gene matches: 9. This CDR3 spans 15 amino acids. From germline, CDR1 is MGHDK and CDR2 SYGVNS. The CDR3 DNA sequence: TGTGCCAGCAGTGTGGTCCGGGGACAGAGCAATGAGCAGTTCTTC. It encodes CASSVVRGQSNEQFF.

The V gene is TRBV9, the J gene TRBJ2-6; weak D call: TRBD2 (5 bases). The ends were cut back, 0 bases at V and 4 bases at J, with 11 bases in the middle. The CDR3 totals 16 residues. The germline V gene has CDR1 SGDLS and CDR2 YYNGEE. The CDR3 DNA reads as TGTGCCAGCAGCGTAGGAGGGAAAACCGGGGCCAACGTCCTGACTTTC. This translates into CASSVGGKTGANVLTF.

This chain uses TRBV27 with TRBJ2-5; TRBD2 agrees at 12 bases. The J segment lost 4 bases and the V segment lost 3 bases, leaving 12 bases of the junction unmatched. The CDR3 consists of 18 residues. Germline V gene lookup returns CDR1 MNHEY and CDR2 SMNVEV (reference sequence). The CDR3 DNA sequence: TGTGCCAGCAGTTTCCAGGGGCTAGCGGGAGGGCAGTCAGAGACCCAGTACTTC. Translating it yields CASSFQGLAGGQSETQYF.

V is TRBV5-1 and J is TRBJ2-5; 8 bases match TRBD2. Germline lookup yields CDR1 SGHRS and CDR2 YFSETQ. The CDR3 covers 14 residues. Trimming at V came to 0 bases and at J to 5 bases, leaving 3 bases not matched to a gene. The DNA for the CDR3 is TGCGCCAGCAGCTTGGTGACTAGCGCGGAGACCCAGTACTTC. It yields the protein CASSLVTSAETQYF. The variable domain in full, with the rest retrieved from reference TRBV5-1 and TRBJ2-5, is KAGVTQTPRYLIKTRGQQVTLSCSPISGHRSVSWYQQTPGQGLQFLFEYFSETQRNKGNFPGRFSGRQFSNSRSEMNVSTLELGDSALYLCASSLVTSAETQYFGPGTRLLVL.

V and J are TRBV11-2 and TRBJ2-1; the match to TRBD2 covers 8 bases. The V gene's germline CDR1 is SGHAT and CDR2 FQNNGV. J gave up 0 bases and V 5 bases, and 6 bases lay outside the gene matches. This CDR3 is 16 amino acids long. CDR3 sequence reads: CASSPGGESSYNEQFF. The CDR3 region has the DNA TGTGCCAGCAGCCCGGGGGGGGAGAGCTCCTACAATGAGCAGTTCTTC.

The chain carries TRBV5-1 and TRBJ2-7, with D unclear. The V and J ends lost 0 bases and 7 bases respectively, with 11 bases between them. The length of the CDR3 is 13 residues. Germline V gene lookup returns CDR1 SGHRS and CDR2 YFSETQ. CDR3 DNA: TGCGCCAGCAGCTTGGTTCCGGTCAAAGAGCAGTACTTC. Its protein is CASSLVPVKEQYF. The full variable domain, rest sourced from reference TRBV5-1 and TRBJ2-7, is KAGVTQTPRYLIKTRGQQVTLSCSPISGHRSVSWYQQTPGQGLQFLFEYFSETQRNKGNFPGRFSGRQFSNSRSEMNVSTLELGDSALYLCASSLVPVKEQYFGPGTRLTVT.

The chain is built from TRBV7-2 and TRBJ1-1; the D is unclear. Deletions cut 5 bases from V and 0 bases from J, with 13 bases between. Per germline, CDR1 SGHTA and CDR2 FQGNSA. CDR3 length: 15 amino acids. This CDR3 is CASSQRALVNTEAFF. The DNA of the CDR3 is TGTGCCAGCAGCCAGAGGGCTCTTGTGAACACTGAAGCTTTCTTT.

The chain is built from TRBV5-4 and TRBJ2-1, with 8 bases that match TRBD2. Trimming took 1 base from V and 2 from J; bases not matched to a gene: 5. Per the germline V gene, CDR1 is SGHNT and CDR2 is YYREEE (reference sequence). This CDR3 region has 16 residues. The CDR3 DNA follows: TGTGCCAGCAGCTTGCCAAGTAGCGGGGCCTACAATGAGCAGTTCTTC. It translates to CASSLPSSGAYNEQFF.

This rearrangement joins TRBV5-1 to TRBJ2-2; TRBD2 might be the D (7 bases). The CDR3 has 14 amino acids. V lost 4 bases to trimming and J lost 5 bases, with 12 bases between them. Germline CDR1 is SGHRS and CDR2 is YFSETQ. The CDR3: CASSRGAGTGELFF. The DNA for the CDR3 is TGCGCCAGCAGCCGGGGGGCAGGGACCGGGGAGCTGTTTTTT.

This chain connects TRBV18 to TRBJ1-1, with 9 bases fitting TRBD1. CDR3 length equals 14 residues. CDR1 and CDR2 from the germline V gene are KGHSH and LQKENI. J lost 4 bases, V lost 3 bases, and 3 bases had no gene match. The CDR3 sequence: CASSPGQGGTEAFF. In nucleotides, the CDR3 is TGTGCCAGCTCACCGGGACAGGGCGGCACTGAAGCTTTCTTT.

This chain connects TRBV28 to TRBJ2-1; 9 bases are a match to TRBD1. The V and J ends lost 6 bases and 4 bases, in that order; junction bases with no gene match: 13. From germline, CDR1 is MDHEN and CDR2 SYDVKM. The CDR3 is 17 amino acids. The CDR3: CASSPPTGGRGYNEQFF. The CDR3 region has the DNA TGTGCCAGCAGCCCGCCGACAGGGGGTCGAGGGTACAATGAGCAGTTCTTC.

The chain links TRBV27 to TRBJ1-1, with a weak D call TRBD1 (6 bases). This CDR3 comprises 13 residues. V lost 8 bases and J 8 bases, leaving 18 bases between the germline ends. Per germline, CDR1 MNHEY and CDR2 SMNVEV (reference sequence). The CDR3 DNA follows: TGTGCCAGCCGGCCCCTAGACAGGACCGAAGCTTTCTTT. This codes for CASRPLDRTEAFF.

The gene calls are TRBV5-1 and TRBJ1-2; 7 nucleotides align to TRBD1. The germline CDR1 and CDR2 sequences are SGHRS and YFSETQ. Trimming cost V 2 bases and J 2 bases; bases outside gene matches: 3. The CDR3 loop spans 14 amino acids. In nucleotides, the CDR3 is TGCGCCAGCAGCTTCCTGGACAGGAACTATGGCTACACCTTC. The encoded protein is CASSFLDRNYGYTF.